This T cell receptor (beta chain) was profiled in a study of OX40 agonist ivuxolimab in advanced cancers. Study in general: Earlier treatment with anti-PD-1, anti-PD-L1 or anti-CTLA-4 was permitted, and around 36% had received some. General observations from the study: The study observed clonal expansion of CD4+ and CD8+ blood T cells by week 6 at 0.1 to 3.0 mg/kg.

The CDR3 covers 20 residues. With 5 bases clipped from V and 0 bases from J, the junction kept 15 bases outside the gene matches. The V gene's germline CDR1 is LNHDA and CDR2 SQIVND (reference sequence). Sequencing used immunoSEQ multiplex PCR; TCRdb keeps in-frame clones, though not all of them. The table includes 100,000 to 140,000 clones, around 90% detected once. Remarks on this clone: As yet, its antigen is unknown.

This receptor was identified in an adult with an advanced solid tumor such as melanoma, head and neck, liver or kidney cancer. The input for sequencing was CD4+ or CD8+ T cells sorted from blood, taken in a trial of the OX40 agonist ivuxolimab. The J gene is TRBJ2-6, the V gene TRBV19; 8 positions agree with TRBD1. CDR3: CASSSRSPGGGFSGANVLTF. CDR3 DNA sequence: TGTGCCAGTAGTTCGAGATCCCCAGGGGGCGGGTTCTCTGGGGCCAACGTCCTGACTTTC. Based on the CDR3 plus reference TRBV19 and TRBJ2-6, the full variable domain is DGGITQSPKYLFRKEGQNVTLSCEQNLNHDAMYWYRQDPGQGLRLIYYSQIVNDFQKGDIAEGYSVSREKKESFPLTVTSAQKNPTAFYLCASSSRSPGGGFSGANVLTFGAGSRLTVL.